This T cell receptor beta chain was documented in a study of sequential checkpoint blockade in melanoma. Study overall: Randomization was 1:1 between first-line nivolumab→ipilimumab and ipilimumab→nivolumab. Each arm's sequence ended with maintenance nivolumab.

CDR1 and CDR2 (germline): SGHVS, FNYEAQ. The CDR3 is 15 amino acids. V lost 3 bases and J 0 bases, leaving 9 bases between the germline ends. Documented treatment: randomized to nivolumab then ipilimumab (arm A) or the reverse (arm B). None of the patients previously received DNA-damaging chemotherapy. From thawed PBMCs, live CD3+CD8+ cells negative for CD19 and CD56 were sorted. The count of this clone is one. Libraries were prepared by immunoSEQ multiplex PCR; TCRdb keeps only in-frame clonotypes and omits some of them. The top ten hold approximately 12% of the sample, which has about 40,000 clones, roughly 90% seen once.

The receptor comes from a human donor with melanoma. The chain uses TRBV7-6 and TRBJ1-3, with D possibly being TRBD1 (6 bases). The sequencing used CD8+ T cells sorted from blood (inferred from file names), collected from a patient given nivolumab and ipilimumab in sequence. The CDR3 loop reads CASSFRDNSGNTIYF. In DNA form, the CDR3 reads TGTGCCAGCAGCTTCCGGGACAACTCTGGAAACACCATATATTTT.